Presented here are 32 T cell receptor beta chains from one specimen sequenced in a study of blood T cells in healthy people across ages. Primed by a sample-barcoded 5' primer and a J-beta primer mix, a second PCR proceeded for 7 to 11 cycles. TCRdb independently ran MiXCR on the 5' RACE reads; one entry per CDR3 protein. The sample carries about 1.6 million distinct CDR3 sequences, 30% to 40% recorded once. What was sequenced was blood. The receptors stem from a woman between 25 and 40 years old in good health.

This clonotype has just a few counts. The chain combines TRBV5-6 with TRBJ2-7, with 8 bases that match TRBD2. V shed 2 bases and J 2 bases; nucleotides not matched to a gene: 6. The germline gives CDR1 SGHDT, CDR2 YYEEEE. This CDR3 region has 15 residues. The chain's CDR3 is CASSFLSGGTYEQYF. The DNA of the CDR3 is TGTGCCAGCAGCTTCCTCAGCGGGGGTACCTACGAGCAGTACTTC.

The genes are TRBV12-3 or TRBV12-4 and TRBJ2-3, with a possible D match to TRBD2 (5 bases). With 6 bases removed from V and 10 bases from J, the gap between germline ends came to 17 bases. The CDR3 extends over 13 amino acids. CDR3 nucleotides: TGTGCCAGCAGGTCTAGCTTGGCGAGGGCGCAGTATTTT. Encoded protein: CASRSSLARAQYF.

This clonotype came up many times. The rearrangement joins TRBV12-3 or TRBV12-4 to TRBJ2-7; D ambiguous. This CDR3 region has 15 residues. V was trimmed by 2 bases and J by 3 bases, leaving 14 bases between them. The DNA for the CDR3 is TGTGCCAGCAGTTTAAGGCCGGACCGTGGCTACGAGCAGTACTTC. Translated, it gives CASSLRPDRGYEQYF.

Details on this clonotype: Mismatch with germline at one junction end may stem from a read error. The gene calls are TRBV20-1 and TRBJ2-5; 10 bases align to TRBD1. The end of the DNA fits TRBJ2-7 better, so the J call may be wrong. Germline CDR1 reads DFQATT; CDR2 reads SNEGSKA (reference sequence). The CDR3 runs to 15 residues. The CDR3 nucleotides are TGCGGTGCTAGAGGGGGTGGGACAGGGGCCTACGAGCAGTACTTC. Translation gives CGARGGGTGAYEQYF.

The chain has TRBV18 and TRBJ2-5; tentative D call: TRBD2 (6 bases). V lost 5 bases to trimming and J lost 5 bases, with 21 bases between them. The CDR3 sequence is 16 residues long. The germline V gene has CDR1 KGHSH and CDR2 LQKENI. The CDR3 protein is CASSAFDGGLGETQYF. As DNA, the CDR3 is TGTGCCAGCTCAGCCTTCGACGGGGGTCTGGGGGAGACCCAGTACTTC. The whole variable domain, remainder taken from reference TRBV18 and TRBJ2-5, is NAGVMQNPRHLVRRRGQEARLRCSPMKGHSHVYWYRQLPEEGLKFMVYLQKENIIDESGMPKERFSAEFPKEGPSILRIQQVVRGDSAAYFCASSAFDGGLGETQYFGPGTRLLVL.

A few counts support this clonotype. The V and J genes are TRBV5-1 and TRBJ2-5; D unclear. CDR3 length equals 14 residues. Trimming pared 5 bases from V and 0 bases from J, leaving 11 bases between. The germline CDR1 and CDR2 sequences are SGHRS and YFSETQ. The CDR3 DNA is TGCGCCAGCAGGCTCATTCTTTACCAAGAGACCCAGTACTTC. This sequence encodes CASRLILYQETQYF.

This clonotype was counted only a few times. The chain employs TRBV20-1 and TRBJ2-1; D call uncertain. The CDR3 consists of 16 residues. V was cut by 5 bases and J by 3 bases, with 20 bases left in between. CDR1 and CDR2 (germline): DFQATT, SNEGSKA (reference sequence). The CDR3, as DNA: TGCAGTGCTCTAAGTTTGGGCGCGGCGCTCTACAATGAGCAGTTCTTC. Its translation is CSALSLGAALYNEQFF.

This clonotype was detected only a few times. The chain couples TRBV9 to TRBJ2-5; unclear D gene. CDR1 is SGDLS and CDR2 is YYNGEE in the germline V gene. The CDR3 runs to 15 residues. The ends were cut back, 0 bases at V and 5 bases at J, with 14 bases in the middle. CDR3: CASSVEPAAYETQYF. The DNA of the CDR3 is TGTGCCAGCAGCGTAGAACCGGCGGCGTACGAGACCCAGTACTTC.

This chain joins TRBV11-2 and TRBJ2-3; the D gene is possibly TRBD2 (5 bases). Per the germline V gene, CDR1 is SGHAT and CDR2 is FQNNGV. Trimming took off 5 bases at V and 6 bases at J, with 15 bases between the two ends. This CDR3 is 14 amino acids long. The CDR3 reads CASSPSTGLDTQYF. The CDR3 DNA sequence: TGTGCCAGCAGCCCGTCGACCGGACTGGATACGCAGTATTTT. The variable domain in full, with the rest retrieved from reference TRBV11-2 and TRBJ2-3, is EAGVAQSPRYKIIEKRQSVAFWCNPISGHATLYWYQQILGQGPKLLIQFQNNGVVDDSQLPKDRFSAERLKGVDSTLKIQPAKLEDSAVYLCASSPSTGLDTQYFGPGTRLTVL.

Of note for this clonotype: The junction does not match germline at one end; this may be a read error. V usage is TRBV9 and J usage is TRBJ2-1; 12 nucleotides match TRBD2. Looked up from germline, CDR1 is SGDLS and CDR2 is YYNGEE. There are 15 residues in the CDR3. This CDR3 reads CASSVVGLAGNERFF. CDR3 nucleotide sequence: TGTGCCAGCAGCGTAGTGGGACTAGCGGGCAATGAGCGGTTCTTC. Combining the CDR3 with reference TRBV9 and TRBJ2-1 gives the whole variable domain DSGVTQTPKHLITATGQRVTLRCSPRSGDLSVYWYQQSLDQGLQFLIQYYNGEERAKGNILERFSAQQFPDLHSELNLSSLELGDSALYFCASSVVGLAGNERFFGPGTRLTVL.

A few counts support this clonotype. V is TRBV4-1 and J is TRBJ2-7; TRBD1 aligns across 9 bases. The J call is in doubt because the DNA end fits TRBJ2-5 better. The CDR3 is made up of 14 amino acids. The germline V gene has CDR1 MGHRA and CDR2 YSYEKL. The CDR3 DNA follows: TGCGCCAGCAGCCAAGCGGACAGGGGAGAGACCCAGTACTTC. Translation gives CASSQADRGETQYF.

In its sample, this clonotype was seen a few times. The CDR3 region is CASSLVPLEGETQYF. The CDR3 nucleotides read TGTGCCAGCAGCTTGGTTCCCCTGGAGGGCGAGACCCAGTACTTC. The genes are TRBV5-5 and TRBJ2-5, with D possibly matching TRBD2 (6 bases). Germline CDR1 reads SGHKS; CDR2 reads YYEKEE (reference sequence). V shed 0 bases and J shed 5 bases, with 14 bases lying between them. This CDR3 comprises 15 residues.

This clonotype was observed a few times. The J gene is TRBJ2-1, the V gene TRBV11-3; TRBD2 agrees at 8 bases. This CDR3 region has 14 residues. The V gene's germline CDR1 is SGHNT and CDR2 YENEEA. J lost 9 bases, V lost 1 base, and 5 bases had no gene match. The CDR3 region is CASSLAGGYGEQFF. CDR3 nucleotides: TGTGCCAGCAGCTTAGCGGGGGGGTACGGTGAGCAGTTCTTC.

This clonotype was observed a few times. The CDR3 is CSVYDQPMNTEAFF. CDR3 DNA: TGCAGCGTTTATGACCAACCGATGAACACTGAAGCTTTCTTT. The chain carries TRBV29-1 and TRBJ1-1, with D hard to call. Germline-derived CDR1 and CDR2 are SQVTM and ANQGSEA. CDR3 size: 14 residues. Deletions cut 5 bases from V and 0 bases from J, with 13 bases between.

Regarding this clonotype: At one of its ends the junction is not consistent with the germline gene, which may arise from a read error. The gene calls are TRBV4-1 and TRBJ2-5; 7 bases are shared with TRBD1. Per the germline V gene, CDR1 is MGHRA and CDR2 is YSYEKL. CDR3 length: 16 residues. As DNA, the CDR3 is TGCACCAGCAGCCAAGACAGGACAGGCCGACAAGAGACCCAGTACTTC. It specifies CTSSQDRTGRQETQYF.

This clonotype was counted only a few times. Its ends do not fully match the called genes, so a read error is possible. The chain joins TRBV14 to TRBJ2-1, with 7 bases aligning to TRBD2. CDR3 size: 19 residues. The germline V gene encodes CDR1 SGHDN and CDR2 FVKESK. CDR3 in amino acids: CASSQGPSGYQTSYNEQFF. The CDR3 DNA follows: TGTGCCAGCAGCCAAGGTCCTAGCGGCTACCAGACCTCCTACAACGAGCAGTTCTTC.

The sample holds a few counts of this clonotype. V gene TRBV12-3 or TRBV12-4 combines with J gene TRBJ1-5, with 7 nucleotides matching TRBD1. J gave up 8 bases and V 5 bases, and 12 bases lay outside the gene matches. The CDR3 is 15 amino acids. The CDR3 DNA follows: TGTGCCAGCAGTGCGGGACAGAGTTTTTGGAAGCCCCAGCATTTT. This gives the protein CASSAGQSFWKPQHF.

The chain recombines TRBV27 with TRBJ2-7; 7 bases map to TRBD1. The V gene's germline CDR1 is MNHEY and CDR2 SMNVEV (reference sequence). The CDR3 loop spans 13 amino acids. V shed 0 bases, J shed 6 bases, and the junction held 2 bases outside the gene matches. The CDR3 region is CASSLSTGFEQYF. The CDR3 DNA reads as TGTGCCAGCAGTTTATCGACAGGGTTCGAGCAGTACTTC.

The chain links TRBV5-1 to TRBJ2-7; D remains unclear. CDR1 and CDR2 (germline): SGHRS, YFSETQ. The CDR3 consists of 15 residues. V was pared by 2 bases and J by 1 base, with 13 bases between. The CDR3 DNA reads as TGCGCCAGCAGCTTCTCCCACTCAGGATCCTACGAGCAGTACTTC. Its protein is CASSFSHSGSYEQYF.

The chain is built from TRBV28 and TRBJ2-5; 10 bases are shared with TRBD2. The J segment lost 2 bases and the V segment lost 5 bases, leaving 8 bases of the junction unmatched. Germline V gene sequence: CDR1 MDHEN, CDR2 SYDVKM. This CDR3 has 16 amino acids. The CDR3 nucleotides are TGTGCCAGCAGTCCTGAGCGGGAGGGAGCACAAGAGACCCAGTACTTC. It is translated as CASSPEREGAQETQYF.

The chain carries TRBV7-2 and TRBJ1-2; the match to TRBD1 covers 10 bases. CDR3 length: 15 residues. From germline, CDR1 is SGHTA and CDR2 FQGNSA. V was clipped by 9 bases and J by 6 bases; unmatched bases: 13. CDR3 sequence reads: CASSKNGQGVDGYTF. In nucleotides, the CDR3 is TGTGCCAGTAGCAAAAACGGACAGGGGGTGGATGGCTACACCTTC.

Comment on this clonotype: Its ends do not fully match the called genes, so a read error is possible. The V gene is TRBV4-2, the J gene TRBJ2-5; possibly TRBD2 for D (5 bases). The CDR3 spans 15 residues. CDR1 and CDR2 (germline): LGHNA, YNFKEQ. This CDR3 is CASSQTGLEQETRYF. For the CDR3, the DNA is TGTGCCAGCAGCCAAACTGGACTCGAACAAGAGACCCGGTACTTC.

This clonotype was counted between two and nine times. This rearrangement joins TRBV6-5 to TRBJ2-7; TRBD2 might be the D (6 bases). CDR1 is MNHEY and CDR2 is SVGAGI in the germline V gene. CDR3 size: 15 residues. V was trimmed by 6 bases and J by 2 bases, leaving 17 bases between them. This CDR3 is CASSPGRDAAYEQYF. Here the CDR3 DNA reads TGTGCCAGCAGCCCTGGGCGGGACGCAGCCTACGAGCAGTACTTC.

This clonotype has only a few counts. CDR3 region: CASSSPRDPYEQYF. The CDR3 region has the DNA TGTGCCAGCAGTTCCCCCCGGGACCCCTACGAGCAGTACTTC. The rearrangement links TRBV27 to TRBJ2-7; D tentatively reads TRBD1 or TRBD2 (5 bases each). Trimming shortened V by 4 bases and J by 2 bases, and 12 bases separated the two germline ends. Germline V lookup: CDR1 MNHEY, CDR2 SMNVEV (reference sequence). The length of the CDR3 is 14 residues.

The rearrangement links TRBV20-1 to TRBJ2-1, with D perhaps TRBD1 or TRBD2 (5 bases each). Germline CDR1 reads DFQATT; CDR2 reads SNEGSKA (reference sequence). The CDR3 length is 14 residues. Between the trimmed V and J ends, which lost 5 bases and 5 bases, there was a span of 16 bases. The CDR3: CSAYIGDGNNEQFF. CDR3 coding DNA: TGCAGTGCTTATATCGGGGACGGAAACAATGAGCAGTTCTTC.

The rearrangement joins TRBV11-2 to TRBJ2-7, with D possibly TRBD1 on 6 matching bases. CDR3 length: 16 amino acids. Per the germline V gene, CDR1 is SGHAT and CDR2 is FQNNGV. V shed 5 bases and J shed 2 bases, with 19 bases lying between them. The CDR3: CASSPRPGQTAYEQYF. The CDR3 DNA reads TGTGCCAGCAGCCCCCGCCCCGGACAGACTGCCTACGAGCAGTACTTC.

This chain uses TRBV5-1 with TRBJ1-2, with 8 positions matching TRBD1. After removal of 3 bases from V and 3 bases from J, the junction contained 7 bases not matched to a gene. The CDR3 is made up of 15 amino acids. Looked up from germline, CDR1 is SGHRS and CDR2 is YFSETQ. This CDR3 reads CASSSESTGDYGYTF. The CDR3 DNA sequence: TGCGCCAGCAGCTCGGAATCGACAGGGGACTATGGCTACACCTTC.

This chain uses TRBV4-2 with TRBJ1-1; 8 bases match TRBD1. V dropped 0 bases and J dropped 8; count of bases not matched to a gene: 11. Germline values: CDR1 LGHNA, CDR2 YNFKEQ. The CDR3 is made up of 16 amino acids. This CDR3 reads CASSQDPISGDREAFF. The CDR3 DNA sequence: TGTGCCAGCAGCCAAGATCCAATTTCGGGGGACAGGGAAGCTTTCTTT.

As regards this clonotype: A read error may be the cause here, since a much bigger clone is one base away. The V call is TRBV29-1, the J call TRBJ1-1; no reliable D call. The CDR3 is made up of 11 amino acids. CDR1 and CDR2 (germline): SQVTM, ANQGSEA. V gave up 0 bases and J gave up 3 bases, with 2 bases separating them. The CDR3 reads CSVEEDTEAFF. The CDR3 nucleotides are TGCAGCGTTGAAGAGGACACTGAAGCTTTCTTT. The whole variable domain, remainder taken from reference TRBV29-1 and TRBJ1-1, is SAVISQKPSRDICQRGTSLTIQCQVDSQVTMMFWYRQQPGQSLTLIATANQGSEATYESGFVIDKFPISRPNLTFSTLTVSNMSPEDSSIYLCSVEEDTEAFFGQGTRLTVV.

This clonotype was found a few times. The rearrangement links TRBV20-1 to TRBJ2-1, with D hard to call. V lost 6 bases and J lost 2, with 17 bases in between. The germline CDR1 and CDR2 sequences are DFQATT and SNEGSKA (reference sequence). The CDR3 has 15 residues. CDR3 bases: TGCAGTGCCCACGTTGGGCCAAATCCCTACAATGAGCAGTTCTTC. Translation: CSAHVGPNPYNEQFF.

This clonotype has at least ten counts. The chain combines TRBV29-1 with TRBJ2-3; 9 positions match TRBD2. The CDR3 is 15 residues long. The J segment lost 0 bases and the V segment lost 4 bases, leaving 5 bases of the junction unmatched. CDR1 is SQVTM and CDR2 is ANQGSEA in the germline V gene. CDR3 nucleotide sequence: TGCAGCGTTGTACTAGCGGGCTCTAGCACAGATACGCAGTATTTT. Translation gives CSVVLAGSSTDTQYF.

This clonotype has a single count. V usage is TRBV6-1 and J usage is TRBJ1-5; D is ambiguous. Trimming left V 7 bases short and J 9 bases short, with 19 bases between. The CDR3 runs 14 residues. Germline CDR1 reads MNHNS; CDR2 reads SASEGT. The chain's CDR3 is CASNPPGRQGPQHF. The CDR3 DNA reads as TGTGCCAGCAACCCCCCGGGTCGCCAAGGGCCCCAGCATTTT.